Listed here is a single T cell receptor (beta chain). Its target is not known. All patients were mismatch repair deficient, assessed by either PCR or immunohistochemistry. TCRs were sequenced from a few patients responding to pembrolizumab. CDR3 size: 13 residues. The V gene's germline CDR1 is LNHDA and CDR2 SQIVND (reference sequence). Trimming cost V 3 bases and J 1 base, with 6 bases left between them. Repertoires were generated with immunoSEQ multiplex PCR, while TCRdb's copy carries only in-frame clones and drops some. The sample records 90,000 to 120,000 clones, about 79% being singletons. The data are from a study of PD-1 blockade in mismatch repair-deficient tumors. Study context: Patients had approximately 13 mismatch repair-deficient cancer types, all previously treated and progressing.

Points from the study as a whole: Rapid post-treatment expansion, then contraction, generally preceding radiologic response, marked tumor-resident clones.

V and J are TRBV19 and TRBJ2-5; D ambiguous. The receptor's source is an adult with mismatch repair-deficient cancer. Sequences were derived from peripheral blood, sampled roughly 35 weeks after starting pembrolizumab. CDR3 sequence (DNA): TGTGCCAGTAGTATGTCCAGCCAAGAGACCCAGTACTTC. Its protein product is CASSMSSQETQYF.